A selection of T cell receptor beta chains follows, all from one sample in a study of blood T cell repertoires in COVID-19. Produced via immunoSEQ multiplex PCR; TCRdb's table is partial and in-frame only. The table records roughly 210,000 clones, under 90% of them present only once. Sequenced sample: peripheral blood. The source is a woman older than 75 with COVID-19, enrolled during active disease. CDR3s include the opening cysteine and the closing phenylalanine or tryptophan. The D gene is left open where the match is weak. Clone size appears in some rows only: once, few, many, or a class for an expanded clone.

TRBV20-1,NA,NA,TRBJ2-1,CSALDYPEQFF,TGCAGTGCTCTCGACTACCCAGAGCAGTTCTTC
TRBV28,few,NA,TRBJ2-3,CASSSGGPLDTQYF,TGTGCCAGCAGTTCCGGGGGGCCCCTAGATACGCAGTATTTT
TRBV6-1,NA,NA,TRBJ2-1,CASSDRTSYGGGGHEQFF,TGTGCCAGCAGTGACAGGACTAGTTATGGCGGGGGCGGCCATGAGCAGTTCTTC
TRBV29-1,NA,TRBD1,TRBJ1-4,CSVEDEEAGGNVLFF,TGCAGCGTTGAAGATGAGGAGGCAGGGGGCAATGTACTGTTTTTT
TRBV14,NA,NA,TRBJ2-5,CASSQDFLATGKILETQYF,TGTGCCAGCAGCCAAGATTTTTTGGCAACAGGGAAAATCCTAGAGACCCAGTACTTC
TRBV5-1,NA,TRBD1,TRBJ1-4,CASSLEGGTNEKLFF,TGCGCCAGCAGCTTGGAAGGGGGCACTAATGAAAAACTGTTTTTT
TRBV5-6,NA,NA,TRBJ1-1,CASSLQVVEQAFF,TGTGCCAGCAGCCTTCAGGTAGTTGAGCAAGCTTTCTTT
TRBV6-5,once,TRBD2,TRBJ2-1,CASIRGLAGRDEQFF,TGTGCCAGCATAAGAGGACTAGCGGGGCGGGATGAGCAGTTCTTC
TRBV29-1,NA,TRBD1,TRBJ2-3,CSAPTGGSSDTQYF,TGCAGCGCCCCTACAGGGGGATCGTCAGATACGCAGTATTTT
TRBV27,NA,NA,TRBJ1-2,CASSLNQGSPYGYTF,TGTGCCAGCAGTTTAAACCAGGGGTCCCCATATGGCTACACCTTC
TRBV19,NA,NA,TRBJ1-1,CASSIVGLNTEAFF,TGTGCCAGTAGTATAGTCGGTCTAAACACTGAAGCTTTCTTT
TRBV21-1,NA,NA,TRBJ2-1,CASSKDRRGHNEQFF,TGTGCCAGCAGCAAAGACAGGAGGGGGCACAATGAGCAGTTCTTC
TRBV2,NA,TRBD1,TRBJ2-2,CASSLQGSINTGELFF,TGTGCCAGCAGCTTACAGGGGTCGATAAACACCGGGGAGCTGTTTTTT
TRBV19,NA,TRBD2,TRBJ2-3,CASSGMGLANTQYF,TGTGCCAGTAGTGGAATGGGACTAGCGAATACGCAGTATTTT
TRBV19,NA,TRBD2,TRBJ2-7,CASSPSGYEQYF,TGTGCCAGTAGTCCTAGCGGCTACGAGCAGTACTTC
TRBV5-4,NA,NA,TRBJ1-2,CASSQTRTVNYGYTF,TGTGCCAGCAGCCAGACGCGGACAGTTAACTATGGCTACACCTTC
TRBV5-1,once,NA,TRBJ2-5,CASSLGQSNQETQYF,TGCGCCAGCAGCTTGGGACAGTCCAACCAAGAGACCCAGTACTTC
TRBV28,NA,NA,TRBJ1-4,CASSPGGKANEKLFF,TGTGCCAGCAGTCCAGGAGGGAAGGCTAATGAAAAACTGTTTTTT
TRBV6-5,NA,TRBD2,TRBJ2-1,CASSILAGGYNEQFF,TGTGCCAGCAGCATACTAGCGGGGGGATACAATGAGCAGTTCTTC
TRBV5-1,once,NA,TRBJ2-7,CASSPNRASSYEQYF,TGCGCCAGCAGCCCCAACAGGGCCTCTTCCTACGAGCAGTACTTC
TRBV7-9,once,TRBD2,TRBJ2-3,CASSLSRGGTRSTDTQYF,TGTGCCAGCAGCTTATCACGCGGGGGGACCCGTAGCACAGATACGCAGTATTTT
TRBV18,NA,TRBD1,TRBJ2-7,CASSPGTGGHEQYF,TGTGCCAGCTCACCGGGGACAGGGGGCCACGAGCAGTACTTC
TRBV7-9,once,TRBD2,TRBJ2-5,CASSLRAAGGPETQYF,TGTGCCAGCAGCCTGCGAGCAGCGGGGGGGCCGGAGACCCAGTACTTC
TRBV18,NA,NA,TRBJ2-5,CASSPYASGETQYF,TGTGCCAGCTCACCGTACGCATCAGGGGAGACCCAGTACTTC
TRBV12-3/TRBV12-4,NA,TRBD2,TRBJ2-7,CASSFGGRYEQYF,TGTGCCAGCAGTTTCGGGGGGAGGTACGAGCAGTACTTC
TRBV5-4,NA,TRBD1,TRBJ2-6,CASSYRQGAATGANVLTF,TGTGCCAGCAGCTATCGACAGGGGGCGGCGACTGGGGCCAACGTCCTGACTTTC
TRBV9,NA,TRBD2,TRBJ2-2,CASSPAGGRGELFF,TGTGCCAGCAGTCCAGCGGGGGGCCGGGGGGAGCTGTTTTTT
TRBV7-2,NA,NA,TRBJ1-1,CASSLTPEWGDAFF,TGTGCCAGCAGCTTAACACCAGAATGGGGCGACGCTTTCTTT
TRBV28,once,TRBD1,TRBJ1-4,CASSEGQAPTWGLFF,TGTGCCAGCAGTGAGGGACAGGCCCCTACATGGGGACTGTTTTTT
TRBV6-2/TRBV6-3,NA,NA,TRBJ1-1,CASSYPSGRMRDTEAFF,TGTGCCAGCAGTTACCCCAGCGGGAGGATGAGAGACACTGAAGCTTTCTTT
TRBV3-1/TRBV3-2,NA,TRBD1,TRBJ1-3,CASSPGTAGNTIYF,TGTGCCAGCAGTCCCGGGACAGCTGGAAACACCATATATTTT
TRBV6-5,NA,TRBD1,TRBJ1-2,CASSPYRGSYGYTF,TGTGCCAGCAGCCCATACAGGGGTTCCTATGGCTACACCTTC
TRBV5-4,NA,NA,TRBJ2-1,CASSLMLGAYEQFF,TGTGCCAGCAGCTTAATGTTGGGGGCATATGAGCAGTTCTTC
TRBV30,NA,TRBD1,TRBJ2-3,CAWSAPPGQGLGDTQYF,TGTGCCTGGAGTGCCCCTCCGGGACAGGGGTTAGGGGATACGCAGTATTTT
TRBV18,once,TRBD1,TRBJ1-2,CASSPGTGNGYTF,TGTGCCAGCTCACCAGGGACAGGGAATGGCTACACCTTC
TRBV28,NA,NA,TRBJ1-5,CASRSPSQPQHF,TGTGCCAGCAGATCTCCCAGTCAGCCCCAGCATTTT
TRBV7-2,once,NA,TRBJ2-3,CASRIGVNTQYF,TGTGCCAGCAGAATAGGGGTTAATACGCAGTATTTT
TRBV19,NA,TRBD1,TRBJ1-2,CASSNRQGPGYTF,TGTGCCAGTAGTAACCGACAGGGCCCCGGCTACACCTTC
TRBV3-1/TRBV3-2,NA,TRBD2,TRBJ2-5,CASSQVIAGYQETQYF,TGTGCCAGCAGCCAAGTGATAGCGGGCTACCAAGAGACCCAGTACTTC
TRBV15,NA,TRBD1,TRBJ1-4,CATSRDPPGQGNEKLFF,TGTGCCACCAGCAGAGATCCCCCGGGACAGGGGAATGAAAAACTGTTTTTT
TRBV6-5,NA,TRBD2,TRBJ2-1,CASGTSGYNEQFF,TGTGCCAGCGGGACTAGCGGTTACAATGAGCAGTTCTTC
TRBV11-3,NA,NA,TRBJ2-2,CASSFGGKTGELFF,TGTGCCAGCAGCTTCGGGGGTAAAACCGGGGAGCTGTTTTTT
TRBV15,NA,NA,TRBJ1-5,CATSRENKYQGNQPQHF,TGTGCCACCAGCAGAGAGAATAAGTACCAGGGGAATCAGCCCCAGCATTTT